Below, 19 T cell receptor beta chains from the same sample are listed, as sequenced in a study of shared clonotypes between healthy human individuals. TCRdb's table, derived via immunoSEQ multiplex PCR, lists solely in-frame clones and lacks some. Among some 2.4 million clones listed, over 85% were seen once. The sequencing sample was made of naive CD4+ T cells from PBMCs. Subset of the sample: CD45RA+ positively selected. The receptors shown here come from a man younger than 35 in good health. Some clones in this sample may be carry-over from other donors' samples.

The chain has TRBV5-1 and TRBJ2-3, with TRBD2 matching 10 bases. The V gene's germline CDR1 is SGHRS and CDR2 YFSETQ. The junction had 6 bases not matched to a gene; V was cut back by 2 bases and J by 3 bases. The CDR3 covers 16 residues. Here the CDR3 reads CASSFSASGSTDTQYF. DNA for the CDR3: TGCGCCAGCAGCTTTTCGGCTAGCGGGAGTACAGATACGCAGTATTTT.

This chain uses TRBV7-8 with TRBJ2-4; no reliable D call. Trimming left V 0 bases short and J 3 bases short, with 12 bases between. This CDR3 contains 16 residues. Per germline, CDR1 SGHVS and CDR2 FQNEAQ. CDR3 coding DNA: TGTGCCAGCAGCTTAGCCGGCAGCACCGGCAAAAACATTCAGTACTTC. Residues: CASSLAGSTGKNIQYF. The full variable domain, its missing parts supplied by reference TRBV7-8 and TRBJ2-4, is GAGVSQSPRYKVAKRGQDVALRCDPISGHVSLFWYQQALGQGPEFLTYFQNEAQLDKSGLPSDRFFAERPEGSVSTLKIQRTQQEDSAVYLCASSLAGSTGKNIQYFGAGTRLSVL.

This clone was found a few times. The junction differs from germline at one of its ends, possibly a read error. V and J are TRBV11-2 and TRBJ2-7, with D perhaps matching TRBD1 (5 bases). The CDR3 runs 12 residues. Germline V gene data show CDR1 as SGHAT and CDR2 as FQNNGV. CDR3: CASATNWGLTLF. In DNA form, the CDR3 reads TGTGCCAGCGCCACAAATTGGGGCCTTACTCTCTTC.

This rearrangement joins TRBV11-1 to TRBJ2-3; D call uncertain. Looked up from germline, CDR1 is SGHAT and CDR2 is FQDESV (reference sequence). Deletions cut 5 bases from V and 2 bases from J, with 14 bases between. This CDR3 has 15 amino acids. Here the CDR3 DNA reads TGTGCCAGCAGCCCGGTGGCCGGATTCACAGATACGCAGTATTTT. It encodes CASSPVAGFTDTQYF.

This chain connects TRBV7-3 to TRBJ2-7, with no clear D. The CDR3 covers 12 residues. Trimming removed 5 bases from V and 3 bases from J, with 8 bases in between. Germline V gives CDR1 SGHTA, CDR2 FQGTGA. CDR3: CASSQGFYEQYF. For the CDR3, the DNA is TGTGCCAGCAGCCAAGGGTTCTACGAGCAGTACTTC. The complete variable domain, with remaining parts taken from reference TRBV7-3 and TRBJ2-7, reads GAGVSQTPSNKVTEKGKYVELRCDPISGHTALYWYRQSLGQGPEFLIYFQGTGAADDSGLPNDRFFAVRPEGSVSTLKIQRTERGDSAVYLCASSQGFYEQYFGPGTRLTVT.

The chain combines TRBV6-1 with TRBJ2-5; TRBD1 is a possible D gene (5 bases). Germline CDR1 is MNHNS and CDR2 is SASEGT. CDR3 length: 16 residues. V was cut by 0 bases and J by 3 bases, with 14 bases left in between. In nucleotides, the CDR3 is TGTGCCAGCAGTGAAGCGCTTGGGGCGTCGGAAGAGACCCAGTACTTC. It codes for CASSEALGASEETQYF.

The count of this clone is one. The V and J genes are TRBV7-2 and TRBJ2-7; 7 bases fit TRBD2. CDR1 is SGHTA, CDR2 FQGNSA, per germline. V lost 3 bases to trimming and J lost 2 bases; unmatched junction nucleotides: 4. The CDR3 contains 14 residues. The CDR3 is CASSFEAGPYEQYF. CDR3 coding DNA: TGTGCCAGCAGCTTTGAAGCGGGACCCTACGAGCAGTACTTC.

Worth noting for this clone: Within the sample, other DNA sequences also encode this same CDR3. The V and J genes are TRBV9 and TRBJ2-1, with 13 bases matching TRBD2. J was trimmed by 5 bases and V by 3 bases; bases with no gene match: 2. The CDR3 sequence is 15 residues long. CDR1 and CDR2 (germline): SGDLS, YYNGEE. CDR3 in DNA: TGTGCCAGCAGCGCCGGACTAGCGGGAGACAATGAGCAGTTCTTC. It specifies CASSAGLAGDNEQFF.

The genes are TRBV29-1 and TRBJ2-3; D gene uncertain. Germline assignment: CDR1 SQVTM and CDR2 ANQGSEA. The CDR3 consists of 13 residues. V lost 0 bases, J lost 2 bases, and 6 bases lay in between. The DNA of the CDR3 is TGCAGCGTTGAAGATCCAAACACAGATACGCAGTATTTT. Translated, it gives CSVEDPNTDTQYF.

This chain connects TRBV4-1 to TRBJ2-1; D call uncertain. The CDR3 spans 15 residues. Looked up from germline, CDR1 is MGHRA and CDR2 is YSYEKL. V lost 4 bases to trimming and J lost 0 bases, with 10 bases between them. The CDR3 reads CASSLYLSSYNEQFF. In DNA, the CDR3 is TGCGCCAGCAGCCTTTACCTTAGCTCCTACAATGAGCAGTTCTTC.

J is TRBJ1-5 and V is TRBV14, with D maybe TRBD1 (6 bases). In germline, CDR1 is SGHDN, CDR2 FVKESK. V was pared by 0 bases and J by 6 bases, with 24 bases between. There are 19 residues in the CDR3. The CDR3: CASSQDRGTDSRGGQPQHF. DNA of the CDR3: TGTGCCAGCAGCCAAGATAGGGGGACTGACAGCCGCGGGGGTCAGCCCCAGCATTTT.

V and J are TRBV14 and TRBJ2-4; 12 bases are shared with TRBD1. The V segment lost 2 bases and the J segment 8 bases; nucleotides outside the gene matches: 10. The CDR3 runs to 17 residues. The germline V gene encodes CDR1 SGHDN and CDR2 FVKESK. The CDR3 DNA reads as TGTGCCAGCAGCCAAACCCGGGACAGGGGGCGGGAGGACATTCAGTACTTC. The encoded protein is CASSQTRDRGREDIQYF.

This clone came up once. V gene TRBV4-2 combines with J gene TRBJ2-2; TRBD2 agrees at 11 bases. The CDR3 runs to 19 residues. Germline CDR1 reads LGHNA; CDR2 reads YNFKEQ. J gave up 5 bases and V 3 bases, and 14 bases lay outside the gene matches. The CDR3 loop reads CASSHKLLAGGEQTGELFF. DNA of the CDR3: TGTGCCAGCAGCCACAAACTTTTAGCGGGAGGGGAACAAACCGGGGAGCTGTTTTTT.

The V gene is TRBV6-5, the J gene TRBJ2-2; D is unclear. The germline CDR1 and CDR2 sequences are MNHEY and SVGAGI. V was trimmed by 5 bases and J by 2 bases, leaving 12 bases between them. The CDR3 contains 15 residues. As DNA, the CDR3 is TGTGCCAGCAGTGGTAGCAGACCAAACACCGGGGAGCTGTTTTTT. Translated: CASSGSRPNTGELFF.

The chain has TRBV14 and TRBJ1-2, with 10 bases identical to TRBD1. From germline, CDR1 is SGHDN and CDR2 FVKESK. The V gene end was trimmed by 5 bases and the J gene end by 8 bases; junction bases not matched to a gene: 11. This CDR3 contains 15 residues. CDR3 in amino acids: CASSAPGQGTKGYTF. The CDR3 DNA is TGTGCCAGCAGCGCCCCGGGACAGGGGACGAAAGGCTACACCTTC.

V is TRBV2 and J is TRBJ2-7; tentatively, D is TRBD2 (5 bases). The V gene's germline CDR1 is SNHLY and CDR2 FYNNEI. This CDR3 comprises 14 residues. The V end was cut by 6 bases, the J end by 5 bases, with 17 bases between. Written as DNA, the CDR3 is TGTGCCAGCAGCCGGACCCTCGAAGCGGACGAGCAGTACTTC. Translating it yields CASSRTLEADEQYF.

The CDR3 sequence is CASSARQDRVNTEAFF. DNA for the CDR3: TGTGCCAGCAGCGCGAGACAAGACAGGGTGAACACTGAAGCTTTCTTT. The rearrangement uses TRBV9 and TRBJ1-1; 7 bases fit TRBD1. Trimming cost V 3 bases and J 0 bases; bases outside gene matches: 8. The length of the CDR3 is 16 residues. Germline values: CDR1 SGDLS, CDR2 YYNGEE.

CDR3 nucleotides: TGTGCCAGCACCGAGGTGGCGAGGGGTGAGCAGTTCTTC. Encoded protein: CASTEVARGEQFF. The chain carries TRBV6-1 and TRBJ2-1, with D perhaps matching TRBD1 or TRBD2 (5 bases each). Trimming removed 7 bases at V and 9 bases at J, with 16 bases between. Germline CDR1 and CDR2: MNHNS and SASEGT. The CDR3 extends over 13 amino acids.

CDR3 bases: TGTGCCAGCAGTGAACTAGTGACAGGCCGCGATACGCAGTATTTT. Translating it yields CASSELVTGRDTQYF. The rearrangement uses TRBV6-1 and TRBJ2-3, with D perhaps TRBD1 (6 bases). This CDR3 has 15 amino acids. Germline CDR1 is MNHNS and CDR2 is SASEGT. Deletions cut 2 bases from V and 6 bases from J, with 15 bases between.